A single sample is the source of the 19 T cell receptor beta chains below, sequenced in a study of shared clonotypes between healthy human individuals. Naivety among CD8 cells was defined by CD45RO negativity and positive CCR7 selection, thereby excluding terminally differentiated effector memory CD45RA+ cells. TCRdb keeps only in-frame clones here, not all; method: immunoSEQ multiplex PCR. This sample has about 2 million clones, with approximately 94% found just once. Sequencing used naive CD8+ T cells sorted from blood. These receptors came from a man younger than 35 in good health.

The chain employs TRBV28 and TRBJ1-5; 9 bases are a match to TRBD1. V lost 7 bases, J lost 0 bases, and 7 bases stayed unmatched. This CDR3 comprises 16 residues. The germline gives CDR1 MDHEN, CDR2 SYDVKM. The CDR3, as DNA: TGTGCCAGCACCAGGACAGGGGAATATAGCAATCAGCCCCAGCATTTT. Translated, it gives CASTRTGEYSNQPQHF.

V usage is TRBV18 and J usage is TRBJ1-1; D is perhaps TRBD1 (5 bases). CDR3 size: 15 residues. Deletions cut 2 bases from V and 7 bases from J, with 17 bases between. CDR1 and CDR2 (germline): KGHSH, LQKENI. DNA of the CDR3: TGTGCCAGCTCACCATCGAAGGGGATAAGAGATGAAGCTTTCTTT. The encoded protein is CASSPSKGIRDEAFF. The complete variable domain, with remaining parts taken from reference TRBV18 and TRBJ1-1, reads NAGVMQNPRHLVRRRGQEARLRCSPMKGHSHVYWYRQLPEEGLKFMVYLQKENIIDESGMPKERFSAEFPKEGPSILRIQQVVRGDSAAYFCASSPSKGIRDEAFFGQGTRLTVV.

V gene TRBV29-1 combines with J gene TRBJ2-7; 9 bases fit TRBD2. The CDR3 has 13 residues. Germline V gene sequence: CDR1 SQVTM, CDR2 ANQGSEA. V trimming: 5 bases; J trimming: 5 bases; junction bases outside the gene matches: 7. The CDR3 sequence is CSVSGGGVDEQYF. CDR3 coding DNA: TGCAGCGTTTCGGGCGGGGGGGTGGACGAGCAGTACTTC.

Here the CDR3 reads CASSQDFYNEQFF. The DNA of the CDR3 is TGTGCCAGCAGCCAGGACTTCTACAATGAGCAGTTCTTC. V gene TRBV14 combines with J gene TRBJ2-1, with a weak D call TRBD2 (5 bases). There are 13 residues in the CDR3. Trimming left V 3 bases short and J 3 bases short, with 6 bases between. Germline V gives CDR1 SGHDN, CDR2 FVKESK.

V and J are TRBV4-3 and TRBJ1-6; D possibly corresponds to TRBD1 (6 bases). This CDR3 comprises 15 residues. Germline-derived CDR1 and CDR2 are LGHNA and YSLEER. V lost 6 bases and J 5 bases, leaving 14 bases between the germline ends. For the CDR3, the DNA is TGCGCCAGCAGGCGCCGGGACACGGATAATTCACCCCTCCACTTT. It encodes CASRRRDTDNSPLHF.

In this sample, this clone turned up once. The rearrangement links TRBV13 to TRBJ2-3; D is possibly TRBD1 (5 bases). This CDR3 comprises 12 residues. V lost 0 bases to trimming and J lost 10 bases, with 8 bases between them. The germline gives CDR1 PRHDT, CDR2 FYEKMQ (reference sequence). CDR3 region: CASSLGRASQYF. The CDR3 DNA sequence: TGTGCCAGCAGCTTAGGCAGGGCGTCGCAGTATTTT.

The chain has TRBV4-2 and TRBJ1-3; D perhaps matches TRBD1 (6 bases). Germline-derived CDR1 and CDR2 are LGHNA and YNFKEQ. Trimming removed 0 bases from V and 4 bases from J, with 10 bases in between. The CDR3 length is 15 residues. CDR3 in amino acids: CASSQDQGMGNTIYF. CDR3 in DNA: TGTGCCAGCAGCCAAGATCAGGGGATGGGAAACACCATATATTTT.

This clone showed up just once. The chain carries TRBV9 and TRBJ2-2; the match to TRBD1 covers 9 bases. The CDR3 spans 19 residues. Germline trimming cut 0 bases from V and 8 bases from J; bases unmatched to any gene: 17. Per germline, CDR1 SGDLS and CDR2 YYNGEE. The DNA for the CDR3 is TGTGCCAGCAGCGTAGAATTGTGGACAGGGGCCTTGCCGGGAGGGGAGCTGTTTTTT. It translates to CASSVELWTGALPGGELFF.

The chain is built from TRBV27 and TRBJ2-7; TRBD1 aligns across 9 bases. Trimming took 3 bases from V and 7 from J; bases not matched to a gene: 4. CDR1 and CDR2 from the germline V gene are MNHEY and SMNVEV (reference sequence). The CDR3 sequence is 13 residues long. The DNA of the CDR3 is TGTGCCAGCAGTTTGAACAGGGGGCTTGAGCAGTACTTC. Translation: CASSLNRGLEQYF.

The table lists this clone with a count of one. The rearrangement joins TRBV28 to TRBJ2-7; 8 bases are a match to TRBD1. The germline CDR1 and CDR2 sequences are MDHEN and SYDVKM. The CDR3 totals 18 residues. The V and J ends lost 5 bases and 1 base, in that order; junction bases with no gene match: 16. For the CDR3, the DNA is TGTGCCAGCAGTCCCCAATATGACAGGGGCCACGGGTCCTACGAGCAGTACTTC. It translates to CASSPQYDRGHGSYEQYF.

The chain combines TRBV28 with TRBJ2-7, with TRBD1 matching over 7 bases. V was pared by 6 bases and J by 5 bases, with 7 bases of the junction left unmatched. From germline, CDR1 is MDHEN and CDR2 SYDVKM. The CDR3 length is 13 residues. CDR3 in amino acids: CASRTRGPNEQYF. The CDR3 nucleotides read TGTGCCAGCAGAACGAGGGGGCCCAACGAGCAGTACTTC.

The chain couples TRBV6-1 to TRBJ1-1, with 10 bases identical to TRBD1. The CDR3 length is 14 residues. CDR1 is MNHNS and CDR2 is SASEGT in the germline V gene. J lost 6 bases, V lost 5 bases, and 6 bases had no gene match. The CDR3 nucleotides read TGTGCCAGCAGTACGGGACAGGGGCGATCTGAAGCTTTCTTT. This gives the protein CASSTGQGRSEAFF.

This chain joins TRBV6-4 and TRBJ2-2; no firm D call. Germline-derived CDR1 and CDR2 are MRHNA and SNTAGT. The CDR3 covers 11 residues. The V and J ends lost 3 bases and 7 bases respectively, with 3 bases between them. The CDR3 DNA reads TGTGCCAGCAGTGAGGACGGGGAGCTGTTTTTT. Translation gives CASSEDGELFF.

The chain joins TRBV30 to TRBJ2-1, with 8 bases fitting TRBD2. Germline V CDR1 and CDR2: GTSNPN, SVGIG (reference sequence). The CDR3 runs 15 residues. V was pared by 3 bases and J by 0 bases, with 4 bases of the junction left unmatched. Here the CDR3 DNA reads TGTGCCTGGAGCTCCAGCGGGAGCTCCTACAATGAGCAGTTCTTC. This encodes CAWSSSGSSYNEQFF.

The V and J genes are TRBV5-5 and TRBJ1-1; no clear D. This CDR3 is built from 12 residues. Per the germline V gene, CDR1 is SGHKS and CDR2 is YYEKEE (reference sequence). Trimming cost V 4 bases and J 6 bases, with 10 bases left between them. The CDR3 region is CASSPGWAEAFF. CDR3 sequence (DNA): TGTGCCAGCAGCCCTGGGTGGGCTGAAGCTTTCTTT.

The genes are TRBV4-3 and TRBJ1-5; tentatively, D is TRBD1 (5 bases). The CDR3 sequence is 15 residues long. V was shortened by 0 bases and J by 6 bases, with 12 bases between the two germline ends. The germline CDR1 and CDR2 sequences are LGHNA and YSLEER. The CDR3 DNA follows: TGCGCCAGCAGCCAAGACCCGGGGGGGAGTCAGCCCCAGCATTTT. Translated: CASSQDPGGSQPQHF.

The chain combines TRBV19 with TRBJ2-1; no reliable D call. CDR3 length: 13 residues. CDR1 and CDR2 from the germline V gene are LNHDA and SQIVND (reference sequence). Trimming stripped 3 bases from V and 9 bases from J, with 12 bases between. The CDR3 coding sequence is TGTGCCAGTAGTATCCCCGTAACCGTTGAGCAGTTCTTC. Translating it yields CASSIPVTVEQFF. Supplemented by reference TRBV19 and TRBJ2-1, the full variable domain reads DGGITQSPKYLFRKEGQNVTLSCEQNLNHDAMYWYRQDPGQGLRLIYYSQIVNDFQKGDIAEGYSVSREKKESFPLTVTSAQKNPTAFYLCASSIPVTVEQFFGPGTRLTVL.

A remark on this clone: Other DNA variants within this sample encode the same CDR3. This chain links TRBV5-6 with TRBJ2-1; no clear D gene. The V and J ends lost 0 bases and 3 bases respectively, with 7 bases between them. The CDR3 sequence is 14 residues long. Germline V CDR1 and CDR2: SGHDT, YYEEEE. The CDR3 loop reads CASSLDSFYNEQFF. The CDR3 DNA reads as TGTGCCAGCAGCTTGGACTCCTTCTACAATGAGCAGTTCTTC.

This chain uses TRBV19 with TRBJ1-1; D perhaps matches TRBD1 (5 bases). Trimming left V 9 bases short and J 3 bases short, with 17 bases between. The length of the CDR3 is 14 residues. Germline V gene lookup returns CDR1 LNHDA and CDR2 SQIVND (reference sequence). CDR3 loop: CASRPRDVDTEAFF. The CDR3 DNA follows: TGTGCCAGCCGGCCAAGGGACGTAGACACTGAAGCTTTCTTT.